This TCR beta chain was recovered during a study of cytomegalovirus exposure and HLA in healthy donors (dated by TCRdb to 2016 to 2017). About the full investigation: According to an earlier analysis of a few hundred of the donors, roughly 180 million T cells yielded 120 million or so unique TCR beta sequences and around 300 Gb of sequence data. An early release covering about 600 HLA-typed donors comprised about 320 gigabases of sequencing data and 85 million or so unique TCR sequences. A handful of DR-DQ haplotypes were treated as single units for association and clustering because of strong linkage in the cohort. Both class I and class II loci were covered by HLA typing, at four-digit resolution. Among the roughly 390 genotyped donors, around 81% belonged to the genetic ancestry cluster associated with self-reported Caucasian donors. Genome-wide SNP genotypes for about three fifths of the roughly 670 donors were used in a later genetic analysis, which treated that subset as a discovery cohort. An earlier analysis of 587 of the donors applied high-throughput TCR beta sequencing to assess whether each TCR beta V gene segment acted as functional or pseudogenic. Typing coverage differed by locus: A, B, C, DRB1 and DQB1 were typed in about 620-640 donors, DQA1 in around 500, DPA1 in 600 to 610, and DPB1 in about 450. Donor age, sex, ethnicity and CMV serostatus were compiled together with the repertoire data. Using immunosequencing, the study profiled T cell repertoires from roughly 650 subjects and related those repertoires to cytomegalovirus serostatus. On average, roughly 240,000 unique TCR beta nucleotide sequences were sequenced per donor among some 420 genotyped donors of the cohort, with around 19% of those sequences being non-productive. To predict cytomegalovirus infection status, the study combined high-throughput TCR immunosequencing, statistical association of individual TCRs with disease status, and machine learning. A later analysis re-analyzed previously published TCR beta repertoires from 600 to 850 donors and added high-resolution HLA genotyping to study TCR occurrence patterns. All discovery cohort repertoires had been generated using a single sequencing platform. Besides the first cohort of under 700 subjects, a separate validation cohort made up of roughly 120 different subjects was used. Rather than drawing on any new phenotypic data, the later analysis identified candidate immune exposures from TCR beta sequences and the way those sequences occurred across donors. The study aimed to test whether signatures of past pathogen exposure could be identified by cataloging public T cell receptors.

Library preparation used the immunoSEQ multiplex PCR assay. For the multiplex PCR, a mixture combining 60 forward primers for TCR Vbeta segments and 13 reverse primers for TCR Jbeta segments was used. The CDR3 region of rearranged TCR beta genes was amplified from genomic DNA by a multiplex PCR assay. Amplified TCR beta libraries were sequenced as 87-base-pair reads on the Illumina HiSeq System. The original methods were these. Across the roughly 670 repertoires, a later analysis counted tens of millions of unique TCR beta chains, roughly 11 million of which were shared by at least two donors. A nearest-neighbor algorithm error-corrected the raw reads and collapsed the reads into unique sequences, merging closely related sequences to remove PCR and sequencing errors. CDR3 sequences were aligned to IMGT reference sequences to assign V, D and J gene segments. For a sequence to be retained, a match of at least six nucleotides was required to both a V gene segment and a J gene segment. A rearrangement was called productive if the CDR3 had no stop codons and remained in frame with V and J, and every other rearrangement was called non-productive. Following IMGT convention, CDR3 was defined as the stretch from the second conserved V-encoded cysteine up to the conserved J-encoded phenylalanine. The earlier analysis of a few hundred of the donors excluded sequences that lacked an unambiguous match to a single V gene segment. In an earlier analysis of some 590 of the donors, V segments were called functional above 56.7% productive rearrangements and were called segregating when the between-donor standard deviation exceeded 5%. To diagnose cytomegalovirus status from the catalog of TCR beta chain sequences, a statistical classification framework was built. In a later analysis, V and J genes were assigned by comparing TCR nucleotide sequences against IMGT/GENE-DB human TR gene sequences. In a later analysis, CDR3 sequences and most-parsimonious VDJ recombination scenarios were assigned using the TCRdist pipeline. In a later analysis, each TCR beta chain was defined by its CDR3 amino acid sequence together with its V-gene family, and reads lacking a unique V-gene family were excluded. A later analysis removed 450 to 600 highly shared, low-generation-probability nucleotide sequences to deal with suspected cross-contamination and a sequencing artifact. A later analysis calculated a clonal expansion index for each public chain from normalized within-repertoire ranks of inferred template counts. A later analysis computed generation probabilities with a VDJ recombination model fitted to out-of-frame rearrangements, and checked the results against IGoR. In a later analysis, TCR-TCR, TCR-HLA and TCR-CMV co-occurrence was scored with hypergeometric tests, and a repertoire-size bias correction was applied to TCR pairs. A later analysis estimated false discovery rates by permuting HLA or CMV assignments 20 times. A later analysis grouped co-occurring TCRs with DBSCAN, adding TCRdist sequence similarity when clustering within HLA-allele-positive subsets. Repertoires with fewer than 30,000 or more than 120,000 public chains were left out of co-occurrence clustering, as were a handful of repertoires with anomalous nucleotide sharing. The source is immuneACCESS, and TCRdb retained only in-frame sequences with V and J called. Part of the clones is not carried over; for the studies checked, unresolved V genes explain less than half of this, and the remainder is unexplained. Clone size and V and J calls were adopted from that table, with D and trimming inferred from the DNA. The sample contains approximately 120,000 clones, around 67% of them found a single time. About 4.4% of the sample is in the top ten clones.

On this clone itself: The antigen this receptor binds is unknown. No much larger clone is present one base from it, and per-base qualities are unavailable.

The cysteine opens and the phenylalanine closes a CDR3 of 12 amino acids. Only the CDR3 DNA stays, 36 bases, in frame from base 1. The V and J ends are trimmed by 10 bases and 4 bases, leaving 12 bases between them. From a lookup of the germline V gene, CDR1 and CDR2 are ENHRY and SYGVKD. The cohort was made up of approximately 700 healthy bone marrow donors. Cohort members were all nominally healthy when sampled, although unrecorded immune exposures were likely present. The donor was CMV seropositive and belonged to the group of 250 to 300 seropositive cohort members. Every donor gave a peripheral blood sample, and the peripheral blood mononuclear cells from that sample were used for TCR beta sequencing. Genomic DNA extraction from the blood cell samples was performed with the Qiagen DNeasy Blood Extraction Kit. General findings and caveats noted by the study authors: Presence/absence analyses assumed roughly uniform sequencing depth across donors, an assumption that may not hold. In a later analysis, HLA-associated TCR beta chains showed more clonal expansion and lower generation probabilities than non-associated chains that were equally common. A few of the identified cytomegalovirus-associated TCR beta chains were confirmed in vitro to be specific for cytomegalovirus antigens. Only TCR beta chains were sequenced in this cohort, and the absence of alpha or paired-chain data limited detectable features. A later genetic analysis reported fewer N-insertions in productive TCRs among donors in an Asian-associated ancestry cluster than the roughly 700-donor mean. Specific HLA alleles were associated with around 18,000 TCR beta sequences at a false discovery rate of 0.05 in a later analysis. An association between a missense DCLRE1C variant and V-gene and J-gene trimming of TCR beta chains was found in a later genetic analysis and replicated in an independent cohort. Immune exposure information for the cohort was limited to CMV serostatus. Several of the top co-occurrence clusters appeared to be linked to parvovirus B19, influenza, CMV and Epstein-Barr virus, according to a later analysis. Most TCR sequences were observed very rarely across donors, whereas some public TCRs were present in many individuals. It was suggested by the authors that the approach could potentially be generalized to other disease states and immunological phenotypes. Most CMV-associated TCR beta chains appeared to be HLA-restricted in a later analysis, and the HLA associations seemed to be driven largely by CMV exposure. Cytomegalovirus status was reported to be diagnosed by the classifier with high specificity and sensitivity in both the original and validation cohorts. Correlated functional status among segregating V segments might reflect linkage disequilibrium, but an unknown experimental factor could not be ruled out. Because HLA typing was missing for some donors at each locus, association tests included only the typed subset. The earlier analysis of approximately 560 of the donors excluded roughly 17 rarely observed V segments, including chromosome 9 orphons, because counts were too low. In a later analysis, TCR association rates were found to vary across HLA loci, with the most associated TCRs seen for DRB1 alleles and the fewest for HLA-C alleles. Some IMGT-functional V segments, including TRBV6-2 and TRBV6-3, could not be distinguished by the 87-base-pair reads and were therefore excluded. Assigning TCR associations to individual alleles was difficult when HLA alleles, especially DR and DQ, strongly co-occurred. A further reported finding was that TCR beta sequences accurately predicted the HLA-A and HLA-B alleles for most subjects in the first cohort. In an earlier analysis of around 600 of the donors, most TCR beta V segments were observed in productive rearrangements about 90% or about 30% of the time, broadly matching IMGT annotations. In the study, 164 TCR beta chains were listed as associated with cytomegalovirus. A group of highly shared sequence variants was considered likely to be a technical artifact of the sequencing pipeline.

The sequence was obtained from a man aged 55 to 70 in good health and CMV-seropositive. Sequences were obtained from PBMCs. The chain is made from TRBV10-3 and TRBJ2-3; a tentative D call is TRBD1 (6 bases match). The CDR3 corresponds to CATEGGSDTQYF. In nucleotide form, the sequence is TGTGCCACGGAAGGGGGTTCAGATACGCAGTATTTT.